These 2 T cell receptor beta chains originate from one sample sequenced in a study of siplizumab effects on memory and regulatory T cells. Profiling relied on immunoSEQ multiplex PCR, and the TCRdb table lists in-frame clones only, not all of them. The repertoire holds 50,000 to 55,000 clones, with roughly 97% as singletons. The sequencing input was naive CD4+ T cells sorted from blood. These receptors all stem from a human donor in good health.

The chain employs TRBV28 and TRBJ1-1; D is perhaps TRBD1 (6 bases). The CDR3 runs 16 residues. Germline CDR1 is MDHEN and CDR2 is SYDVKM. V was pared by 5 bases and J by 1 base, with 17 bases between. CDR3 protein: CASSPWGQGRNTEAFF. The CDR3 DNA reads TGTGCCAGCAGTCCCTGGGGGCAGGGTAGGAACACTGAAGCTTTCTTT.

In DNA form, the CDR3 reads TGTGCCTGGAGTCGAAACAGGGGACCGTCAGCGCAGTACTTC. It specifies CAWSRNRGPSAQYF. The V and J genes are TRBV30 and TRBJ2-7; TRBD1 matches 7 bases. The CDR3 extends over 14 amino acids. Germline lookup yields CDR1 GTSNPN and CDR2 SVGIG (reference sequence). With V trimmed by 2 bases and J by 9 bases, 13 bases remained unmatched. The full variable domain, rest sourced from reference TRBV30 and TRBJ2-7, is SQTIHQWPATLVQPVGSPLSLECTVEGTSNPNLYWYRQAAGRGLQLLFYSVGIGQISSEVPQNLSASRPQDRQFILSSKKLLLSDSGFYLCAWSRNRGPSAQYFGPGTRLTVT.